This T cell receptor beta chain was found in a study of blood T cell repertoires in COVID-19. Whole-study context: The study drew acute and convalescent COVID-19 samples from the United States, Italy and Spain.

The participants were between about 18 and 95 years old and came from roughly 25 US areas. Which cohort a participant joined came from the clinical history participants gave. This clone was seen a handful of times. In the original workflow: Counts of nucleated cells, estimated from reference gene primer amplification, were obtained. Clones were sequenced by immunoSEQ multiplex PCR, and TCRdb holds only the in-frame ones, with some missing. The V and J calls and clone size are taken from that table; D and trimming were inferred from the DNA. The sample carries under 250,000 clones, about 80% recorded once. V lost 6 bases and J lost 0, with 18 bases in between. The V gene's germline CDR1 is SQVTM and CDR2 ANQGSEA. The CDR3 is made up of 15 amino acids.

The chain has TRBV29-1 and TRBJ2-7, with D perhaps TRBD1 (6 bases). The specimen sequenced was PBMCs or T cells enriched from blood (not recorded which). The clonotype originates from a woman between 35 and 50 years old who had been exposed to COVID-19. The chain's CDR3 is CSVGTGIGSSYEQYF. The CDR3 DNA sequence: TGCAGCGTCGGAACAGGGATAGGGAGCTCCTACGAGCAGTACTTC.